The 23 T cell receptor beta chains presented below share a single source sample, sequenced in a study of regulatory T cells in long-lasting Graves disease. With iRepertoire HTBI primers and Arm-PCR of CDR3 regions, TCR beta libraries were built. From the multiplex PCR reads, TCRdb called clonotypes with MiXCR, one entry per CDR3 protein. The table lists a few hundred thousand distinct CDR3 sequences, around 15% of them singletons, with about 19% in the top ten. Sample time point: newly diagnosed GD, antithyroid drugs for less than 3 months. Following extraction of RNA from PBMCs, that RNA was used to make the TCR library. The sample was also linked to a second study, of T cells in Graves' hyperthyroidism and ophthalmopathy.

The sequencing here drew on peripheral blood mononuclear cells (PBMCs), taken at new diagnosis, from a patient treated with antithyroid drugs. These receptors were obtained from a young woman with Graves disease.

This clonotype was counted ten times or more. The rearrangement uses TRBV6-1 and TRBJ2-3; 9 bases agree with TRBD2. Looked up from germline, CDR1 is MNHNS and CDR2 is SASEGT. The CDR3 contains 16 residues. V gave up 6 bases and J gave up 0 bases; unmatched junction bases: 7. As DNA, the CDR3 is TGTGCCAGCAGCCCACAGCGGGGGGTCAGCACAGATACGCAGTATTTT. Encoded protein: CASSPQRGVSTDTQYF.

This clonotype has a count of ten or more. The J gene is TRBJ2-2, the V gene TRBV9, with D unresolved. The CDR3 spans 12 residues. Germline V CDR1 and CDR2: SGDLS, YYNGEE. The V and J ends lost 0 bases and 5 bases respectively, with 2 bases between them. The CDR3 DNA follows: TGTGCCAGCAGCGTAGCTACCGGGGAGCTGTTTTTT. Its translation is CASSVATGELFF.

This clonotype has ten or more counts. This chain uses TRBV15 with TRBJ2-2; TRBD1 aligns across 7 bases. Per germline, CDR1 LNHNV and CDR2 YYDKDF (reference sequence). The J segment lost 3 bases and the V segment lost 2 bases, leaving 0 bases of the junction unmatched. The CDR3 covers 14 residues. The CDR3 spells CATSRQGDTGELFF. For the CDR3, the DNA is TGTGCCACCAGCAGACAGGGGGACACCGGGGAGCTGTTTTTT.

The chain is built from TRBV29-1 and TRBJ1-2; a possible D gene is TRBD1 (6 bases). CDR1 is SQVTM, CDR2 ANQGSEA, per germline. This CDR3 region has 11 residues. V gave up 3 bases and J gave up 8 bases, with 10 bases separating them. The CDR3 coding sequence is TGCAGCGTTGATGGGGGGCGAGGCTACACCTTC. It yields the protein CSVDGGRGYTF. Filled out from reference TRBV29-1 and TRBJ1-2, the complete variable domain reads SAVISQKPSRDICQRGTSLTIQCQVDSQVTMMFWYRQQPGQSLTLIATANQGSEATYESGFVIDKFPISRPNLTFSTLTVSNMSPEDSSIYLCSVDGGRGYTFGSGTRLTVV.

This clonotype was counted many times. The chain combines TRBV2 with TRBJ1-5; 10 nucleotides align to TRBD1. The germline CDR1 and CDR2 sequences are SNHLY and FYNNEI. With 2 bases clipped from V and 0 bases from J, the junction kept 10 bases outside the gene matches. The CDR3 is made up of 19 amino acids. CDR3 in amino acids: CASSELDRGRTDSNQPQHF. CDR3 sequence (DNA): TGTGCCAGCAGTGAACTTGACAGGGGGCGGACAGATAGCAATCAGCCCCAGCATTTT. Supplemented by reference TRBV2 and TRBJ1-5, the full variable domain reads EPEVTQTPSHQVTQMGQEVILRCVPISNHLYFYWYRQILGQKVEFLVSFYNNEISEKSEIFDDQFSVERPDGSNFTLKIRSTKLEDSAMYFCASSELDRGRTDSNQPQHFGDGTRLSIL.

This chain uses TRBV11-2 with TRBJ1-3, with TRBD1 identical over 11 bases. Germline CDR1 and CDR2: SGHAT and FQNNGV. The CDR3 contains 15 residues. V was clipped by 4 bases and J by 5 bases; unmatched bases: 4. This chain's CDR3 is CASSSGQGERNTIYF. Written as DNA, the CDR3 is TGTGCCAGCAGCTCGGGACAGGGGGAACGAAACACCATATATTTT. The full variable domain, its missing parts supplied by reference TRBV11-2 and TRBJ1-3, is EAGVAQSPRYKIIEKRQSVAFWCNPISGHATLYWYQQILGQGPKLLIQFQNNGVVDDSQLPKDRFSAERLKGVDSTLKIQPAKLEDSAVYLCASSSGQGERNTIYFGEGSWLTVV.

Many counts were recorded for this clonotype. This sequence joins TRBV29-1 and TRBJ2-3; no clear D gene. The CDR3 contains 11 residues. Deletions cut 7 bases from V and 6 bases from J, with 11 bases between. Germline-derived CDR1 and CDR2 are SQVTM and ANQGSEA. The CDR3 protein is CSGLLSDTQYF. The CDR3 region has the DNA TGCAGCGGACTTCTGTCTGATACGCAGTATTTT.

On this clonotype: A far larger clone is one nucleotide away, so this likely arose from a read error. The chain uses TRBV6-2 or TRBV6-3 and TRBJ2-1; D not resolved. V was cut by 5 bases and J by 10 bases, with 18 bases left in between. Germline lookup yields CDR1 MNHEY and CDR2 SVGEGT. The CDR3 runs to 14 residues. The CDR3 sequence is CASSEVGSAYEQFF. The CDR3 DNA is TGTGCCAGCAGTGAAGTTGGAAGCGCCTACGAGCAGTTCTTC.

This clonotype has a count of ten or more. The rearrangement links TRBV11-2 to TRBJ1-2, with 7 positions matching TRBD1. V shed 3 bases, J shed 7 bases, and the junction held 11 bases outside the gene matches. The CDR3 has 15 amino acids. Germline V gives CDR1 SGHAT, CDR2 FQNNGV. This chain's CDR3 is CASSFAEGTASGYTF. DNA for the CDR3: TGTGCCAGCAGCTTTGCCGAAGGGACAGCCTCTGGCTACACCTTC.

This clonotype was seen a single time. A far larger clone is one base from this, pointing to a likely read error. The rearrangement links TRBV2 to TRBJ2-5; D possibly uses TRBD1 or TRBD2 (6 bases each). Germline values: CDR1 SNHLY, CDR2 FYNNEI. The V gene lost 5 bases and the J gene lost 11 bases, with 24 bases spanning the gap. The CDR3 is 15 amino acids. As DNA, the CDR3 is TGTGCCAGCAGTCAGACCCCTTCCGGGGGCAATGAGCAGTACTTC. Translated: CASSQTPSGGNEQYF.

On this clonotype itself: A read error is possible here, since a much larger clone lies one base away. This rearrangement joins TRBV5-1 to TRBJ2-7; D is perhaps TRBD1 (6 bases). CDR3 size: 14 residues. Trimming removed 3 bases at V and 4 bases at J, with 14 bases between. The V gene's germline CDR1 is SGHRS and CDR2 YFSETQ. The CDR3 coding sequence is TGCGCCAGCAGCTCGGCAGGGGACCCATACGAGCAGTACTTC. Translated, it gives CASSSAGDPYEQYF. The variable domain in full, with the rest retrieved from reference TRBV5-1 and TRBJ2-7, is KAGVTQTPRYLIKTRGQQVTLSCSPISGHRSVSWYQQTPGQGLQFLFEYFSETQRNKGNFPGRFSGRQFSNSRSEMNVSTLELGDSALYLCASSSAGDPYEQYFGPGTRLTVT.

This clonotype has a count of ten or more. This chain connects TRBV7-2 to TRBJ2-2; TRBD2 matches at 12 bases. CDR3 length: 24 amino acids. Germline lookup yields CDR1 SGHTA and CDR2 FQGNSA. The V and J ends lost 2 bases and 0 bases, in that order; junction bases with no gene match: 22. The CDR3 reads CASSLPGPWMRRLAGGTNTGELFF. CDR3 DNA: TGTGCCAGCAGCTTACCTGGGCCATGGATGAGGCGGCTAGCGGGAGGGACGAACACCGGGGAGCTGTTTTTT.

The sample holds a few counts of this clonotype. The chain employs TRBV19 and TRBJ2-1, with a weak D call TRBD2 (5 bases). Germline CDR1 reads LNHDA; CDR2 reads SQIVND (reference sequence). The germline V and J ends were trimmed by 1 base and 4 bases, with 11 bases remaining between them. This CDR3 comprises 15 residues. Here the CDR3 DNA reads TGTGCCAGTAGTATAGCGGGGTCACTATACAATGAGCAGTTCTTC. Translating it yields CASSIAGSLYNEQFF.

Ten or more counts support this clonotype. The CDR3: CASSSRPGQRNYEQYF. The CDR3, as DNA: TGTGCCAGCAGTTCCCGCCCGGGACAGAGAAACTACGAGCAGTACTTC. V is TRBV28 and J is TRBJ2-7; TRBD1 matches at 7 bases. This CDR3 has 16 residues. Germline values: CDR1 MDHEN, CDR2 SYDVKM. The trim removed 4 bases at V and 3 bases at J, leaving 12 bases unmatched.

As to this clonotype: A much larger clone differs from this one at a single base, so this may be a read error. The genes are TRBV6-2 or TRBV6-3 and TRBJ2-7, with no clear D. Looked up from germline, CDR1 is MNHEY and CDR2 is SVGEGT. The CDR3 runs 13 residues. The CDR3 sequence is CACSSTSSYEQYF. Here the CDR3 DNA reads TGTGCCTGCAGTTCGACGAGCTCCTACGAGCAGTACTTC.

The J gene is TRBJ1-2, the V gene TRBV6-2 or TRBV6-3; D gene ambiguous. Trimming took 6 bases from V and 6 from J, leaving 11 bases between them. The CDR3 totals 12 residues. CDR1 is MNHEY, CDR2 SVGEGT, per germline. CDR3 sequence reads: CASRRTENGYTF. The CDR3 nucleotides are TGTGCCAGCAGACGGACTGAGAATGGCTACACCTTC.

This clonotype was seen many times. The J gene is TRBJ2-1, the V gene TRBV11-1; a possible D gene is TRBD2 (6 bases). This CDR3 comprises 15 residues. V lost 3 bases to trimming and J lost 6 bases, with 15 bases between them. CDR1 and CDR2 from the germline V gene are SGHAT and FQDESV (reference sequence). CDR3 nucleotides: TGTGCCAGCAGCTTGGCCACGAGCGGGCTCAATGAGCAGTTCTTC. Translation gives CASSLATSGLNEQFF.

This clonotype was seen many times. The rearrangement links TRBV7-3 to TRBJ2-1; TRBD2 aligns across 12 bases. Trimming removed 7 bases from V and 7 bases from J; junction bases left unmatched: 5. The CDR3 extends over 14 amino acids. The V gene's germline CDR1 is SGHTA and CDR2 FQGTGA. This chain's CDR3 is CASKITSGGNEQFF. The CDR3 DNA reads TGTGCCAGCAAAATCACTAGCGGGGGGAATGAGCAGTTCTTC.

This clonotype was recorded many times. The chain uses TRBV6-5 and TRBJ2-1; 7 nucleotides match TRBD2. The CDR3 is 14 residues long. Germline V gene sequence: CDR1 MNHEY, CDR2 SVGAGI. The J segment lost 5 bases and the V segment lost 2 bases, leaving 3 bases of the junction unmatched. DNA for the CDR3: TGTGCCAGCAGTTACGGGGCGGGAGACAATGAGCAGTTCTTC. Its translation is CASSYGAGDNEQFF.

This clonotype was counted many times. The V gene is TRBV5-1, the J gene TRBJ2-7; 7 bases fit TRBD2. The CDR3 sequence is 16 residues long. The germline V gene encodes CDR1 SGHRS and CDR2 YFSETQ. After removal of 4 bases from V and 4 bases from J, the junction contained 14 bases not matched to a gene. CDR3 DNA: TGCGCCAGCAGCCCAGGGAGCGGGACTCCATCTTACGAGCAGTACTTC. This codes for CASSPGSGTPSYEQYF.

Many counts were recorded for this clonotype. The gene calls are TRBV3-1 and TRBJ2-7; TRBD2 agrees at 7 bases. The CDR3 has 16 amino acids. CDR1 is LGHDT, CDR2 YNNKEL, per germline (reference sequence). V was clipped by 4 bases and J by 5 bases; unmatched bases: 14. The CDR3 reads CASSRVLGTKFDEQYF. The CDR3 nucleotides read TGTGCCAGCAGCCGAGTGCTGGGGACTAAATTCGACGAGCAGTACTTC.

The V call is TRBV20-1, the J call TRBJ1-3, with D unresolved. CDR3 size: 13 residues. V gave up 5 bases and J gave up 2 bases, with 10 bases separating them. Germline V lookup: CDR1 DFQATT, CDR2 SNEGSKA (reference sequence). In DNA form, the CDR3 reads TGCAGTGCTCGGTGGGAGACTGGAAACACCATATATTTT. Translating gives CSARWETGNTIYF.

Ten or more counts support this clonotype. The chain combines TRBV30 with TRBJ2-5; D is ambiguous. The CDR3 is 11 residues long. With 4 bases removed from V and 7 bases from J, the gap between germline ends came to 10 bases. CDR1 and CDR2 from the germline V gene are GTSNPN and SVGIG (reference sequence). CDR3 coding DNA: TGTGCCTGGACGCTAGTAGGGACCCAGTACTTC. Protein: CAWTLVGTQYF.